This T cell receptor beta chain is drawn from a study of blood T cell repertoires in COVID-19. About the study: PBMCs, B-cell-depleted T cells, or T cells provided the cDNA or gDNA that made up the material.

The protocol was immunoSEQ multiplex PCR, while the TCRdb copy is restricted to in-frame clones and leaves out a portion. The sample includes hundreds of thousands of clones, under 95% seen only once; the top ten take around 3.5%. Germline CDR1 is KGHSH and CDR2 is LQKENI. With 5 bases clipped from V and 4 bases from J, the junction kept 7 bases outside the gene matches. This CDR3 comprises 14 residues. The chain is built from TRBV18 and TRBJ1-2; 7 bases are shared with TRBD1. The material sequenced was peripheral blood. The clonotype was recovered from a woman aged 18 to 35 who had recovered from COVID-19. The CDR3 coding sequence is TGTGCCAGCTCATCGGGGGACAGAGTCTATGGCTACACCTTC. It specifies CASSSGDRVYGYTF.